The rows below give T cell receptor beta chains drawn from one sample of a study of blood T cell repertoires in COVID-19. Here immunoSEQ multiplex PCR was the method, and the copy in TCRdb shows in-frame clones only, minus some. The sample yields roughly 410,000 clones, 80% to 90% seen once. What was sequenced was peripheral blood. The receptor set was obtained from a man aged 35 to 55 with acute or convalescent COVID-19. Both conserved end residues are part of each CDR3. Fields, in order: clone size, D gene, V gene, J gene, CDR3 DNA, CDR3 protein. The D gene is left open where the match is weak. Clone size appears in some rows only: once, few, many, or a class for an expanded clone.

>.|TRBD1|TRBV4-1|TRBJ2-3
TGCGCCAGCAGCCAAGGGGACAGGACCACAGATACGCAGTATTTT
CASSQGDRTTDTQYF
>once|.|TRBV29-1|TRBJ2-1
TGCAGCGTTGCCAGCGGAAGGGCCTACAATGAGCAGTTCTTC
CSVASGRAYNEQFF
>.|.|TRBV5-1|TRBJ2-7
TGCGCCAGCAGGAGGGGGTCCTACGAGCAGTACTTC
CASRRGSYEQYF
>.|TRBD1|TRBV5-1|TRBJ2-7
TGCGCCAGCAGCCTTGGGACAGGTAACTCCTACGAGCAGTACTTC
CASSLGTGNSYEQYF
>.|.|TRBV4-1|TRBJ1-3
TGCGCCAGCAGCCTATCCGGGACTCCTGGAAACACCATATATTTT
CASSLSGTPGNTIYF
>.|TRBD2|TRBV27|TRBJ2-1
TGTGCCAGCATGGGGCTAGCGGGGCCACCTCGTCTCGAGCAGTTCTTC
CASMGLAGPPRLEQFF
>.|.|TRBV4-1|TRBJ1-2
TGCGCCAGCAGCCAAGATCCAGGATACACTTCCTATGGCTACACCTTC
CASSQDPGYTSYGYTF
>.|.|TRBV28|TRBJ1-5
TGTGCCAGCAGTTTAGGGACGATGGGTGCGGGAAATCAGCCCCAGCATTTT
CASSLGTMGAGNQPQHF
>.|TRBD1|TRBV27|TRBJ2-2
TGTGCCAGCATAGGACAGGGGAACACCGGGGAGCTGTTTTTT
CASIGQGNTGELFF
>.|.|TRBV7-2|TRBJ2-7
TGTGCCAGCAGCTTAGCTCCAGTTGCCGAGCAGTACTTC
CASSLAPVAEQYF